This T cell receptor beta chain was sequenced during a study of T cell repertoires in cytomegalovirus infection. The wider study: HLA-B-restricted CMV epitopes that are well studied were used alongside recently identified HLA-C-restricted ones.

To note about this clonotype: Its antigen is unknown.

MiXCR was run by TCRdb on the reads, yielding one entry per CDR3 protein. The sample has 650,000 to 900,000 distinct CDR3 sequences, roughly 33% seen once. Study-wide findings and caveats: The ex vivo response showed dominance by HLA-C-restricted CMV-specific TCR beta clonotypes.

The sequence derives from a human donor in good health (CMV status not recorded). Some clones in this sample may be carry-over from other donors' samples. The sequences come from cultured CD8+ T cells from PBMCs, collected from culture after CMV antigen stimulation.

CDR3 nucleotide sequence: TGTGCCAGCACCAGGCCGATTAGGAACACTGAAGCTTTCTTT. This codes for CASTRPIRNTEAFF. This chain links TRBV28 with TRBJ1-1; D not resolved. Trimming pared 7 bases from V and 1 base from J, leaving 13 bases between. This CDR3 spans 14 amino acids. Germline CDR1 reads MDHEN; CDR2 reads SYDVKM.